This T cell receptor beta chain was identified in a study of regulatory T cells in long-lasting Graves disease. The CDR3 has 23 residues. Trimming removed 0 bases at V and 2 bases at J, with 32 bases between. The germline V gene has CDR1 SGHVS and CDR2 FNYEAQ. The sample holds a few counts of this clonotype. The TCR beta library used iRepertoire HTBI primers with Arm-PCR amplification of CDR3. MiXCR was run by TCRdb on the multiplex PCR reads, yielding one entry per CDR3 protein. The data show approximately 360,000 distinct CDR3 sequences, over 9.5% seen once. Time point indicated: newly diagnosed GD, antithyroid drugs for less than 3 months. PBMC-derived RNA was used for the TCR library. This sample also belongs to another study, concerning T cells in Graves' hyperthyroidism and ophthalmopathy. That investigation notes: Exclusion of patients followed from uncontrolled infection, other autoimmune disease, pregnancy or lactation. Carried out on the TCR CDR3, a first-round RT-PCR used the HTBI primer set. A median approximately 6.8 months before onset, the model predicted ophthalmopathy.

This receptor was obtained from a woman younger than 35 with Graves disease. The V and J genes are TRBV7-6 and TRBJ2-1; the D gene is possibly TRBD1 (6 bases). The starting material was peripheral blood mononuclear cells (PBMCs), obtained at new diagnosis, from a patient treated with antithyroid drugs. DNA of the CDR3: TGTGCCAGCAGCTTAGCGCTGAATGACCGGTCCACGCATCAGGGGAACACCTACAATGAGCAGTTCTTC. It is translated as CASSLALNDRSTHQGNTYNEQFF.